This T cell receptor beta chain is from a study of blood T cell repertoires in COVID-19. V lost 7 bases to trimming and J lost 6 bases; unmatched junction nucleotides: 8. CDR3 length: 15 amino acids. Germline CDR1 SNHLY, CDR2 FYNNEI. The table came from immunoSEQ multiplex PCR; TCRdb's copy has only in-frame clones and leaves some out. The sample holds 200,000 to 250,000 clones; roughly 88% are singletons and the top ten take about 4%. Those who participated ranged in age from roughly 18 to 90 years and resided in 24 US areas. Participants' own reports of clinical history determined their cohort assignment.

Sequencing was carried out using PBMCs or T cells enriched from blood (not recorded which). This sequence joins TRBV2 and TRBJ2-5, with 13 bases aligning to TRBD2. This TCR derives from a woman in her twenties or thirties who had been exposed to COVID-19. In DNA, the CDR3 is TGTGCCAGCACAGGACTAGCGGGAGTGGGGAAGACCCAGTACTTC. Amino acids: CASTGLAGVGKTQYF.